The rows below give T cell receptor beta chains drawn from one sample of a study of T cell responses to AZD1222 COVID-19 vaccine. Here immunoSEQ multiplex PCR was the method, and the copy in TCRdb shows in-frame clones only, minus some. The sample lists roughly 150,000 clones; approximately 90% were seen once. The specimen was peripheral blood, collected 28 days after the second AZD1222 dose. The source of these receptors is an adult who received the AZD1222 COVID-19 vaccine. Each CDR3 is given with its conserved first and last residue. The D gene is left open where the match is weak. The size of a clone is reported for some rows only, either as once, few or many, or as a class for expanded clones.

TRBJ1-5,NA,TRBV9,NA,15,TGTGCCAGCAGCGTAGATCCGGGGGTGAATCAGCCCCAGCATTTT,CASSVDPGVNQPQHF
TRBJ2-4,few,TRBV6-1,TRBD1,14,TGTGCCAGCAGTGAAGGACAGGGGGCGCACATTCAGTACTTC,CASSEGQGAHIQYF
TRBJ2-3,once,TRBV9,TRBD2,18,TGTGCCAGCAGCGTAGGTGCGGGGGGCTTATTCCCAACAGATACGCAGTATTTT,CASSVGAGGLFPTDTQYF
TRBJ2-3,NA,TRBV11-3,TRBD2,16,TGTGCCAGCAGCTTGGGCCAGCGGGGCCGTTCAGATACGCAGTATTTT,CASSLGQRGRSDTQYF
TRBJ2-5,NA,TRBV3-1/TRBV3-2,TRBD2,17,TGTGCCAGCAGCCAAGATCCCCTAGCGGGGACACAAGAGACCCAGTACTTC,CASSQDPLAGTQETQYF
TRBJ2-7,NA,TRBV29-1,NA,10,TGCAGCGTTGTGGGCTACGAGCAGTACTTC,CSVVGYEQYF
TRBJ2-1,NA,TRBV5-1,NA,13,TGCGCCAGCAGCTTGGACCTACTCAATGAGCAGTTCTTC,CASSLDLLNEQFF
TRBJ2-3,NA,TRBV4-1,NA,15,TGCGCCAGCAGCCAAGGGACAGCGTATTTAGATACGCAGTATTTT,CASSQGTAYLDTQYF
TRBJ1-1,NA,TRBV28,TRBD1,14,TGTGCCAGCACCTCGGGCAGGGGGCGGATTGAAGCTTTCTTT,CASTSGRGRIEAFF
TRBJ2-3,NA,TRBV30,TRBD2,16,TGTGCCTGGAGTGTCGGAGCGGGGATTAGCACAGATACGCAGTATTTT,CAWSVGAGISTDTQYF
TRBJ1-6,few,TRBV7-9,NA,16,TGTGCCAGCAGCTTAGGAGGAGGGGGCTATAATTCACCCCTCCACTTT,CASSLGGGGYNSPLHF
TRBJ2-6,NA,TRBV19,NA,15,TGTGCCAGTAGTATCTGGGGGCGCGGGGCCAACGTCCTGACTTTC,CASSIWGRGANVLTF
TRBJ1-2,NA,TRBV3-1/TRBV3-2,NA,16,TGTGCCAGCAGCCCCCTCGGGGACGACTATCACTATGGCTACACCTTC,CASSPLGDDYHYGYTF
TRBJ2-5,NA,TRBV11-2,NA,13,TGTGCCAGCAGCTTATGGCTGCAAGAGACCCAGTACTTC,CASSLWLQETQYF
TRBJ1-6,NA,TRBV3-1/TRBV3-2,NA,13,TGTGCCAGCAGCCACCAGGGAATCTCACCCCTCCACTTT,CASSHQGISPLHF
TRBJ2-7,NA,TRBV5-3,NA,15,TGTGCCAGAAGCGCGTATTCGCCCATCTCCCACGAGCAGTACTTC,CARSAYSPISHEQYF
TRBJ2-3,NA,TRBV6-6,TRBD2,16,TGTGCCAGCAGTTACGGACGCGGGGGGCCAACAGATACGCAGTATTTT,CASSYGRGGPTDTQYF
TRBJ2-2,NA,TRBV6-6,NA,15,TGTGCCAGCAGTTACTCTGAGGGACTCCCCGGGGAGCTGTTTTTT,CASSYSEGLPGELFF
TRBJ2-1,NA,TRBV5-6,NA,16,TGTGCCAGCTATCCCCGAGTCGCCGGTTCGTACAATGAGCAGTTCTTC,CASYPRVAGSYNEQFF
TRBJ2-1,NA,TRBV19,NA,17,TGTGCCAGTAGTATTCAGCAGGGGGGCTCGTCCTACAATGAGCAGTTCTTC,CASSIQQGGSSYNEQFF
TRBJ2-3,NA,TRBV9,NA,15,TGTGCCAGCAGCCCCCGGGTGGTTTGGGCAGATACGCAGTATTTT,CASSPRVVWADTQYF
TRBJ2-1,NA,TRBV7-9,TRBD1,14,TGTGCCAGCAACCCGGGACAGTATAGTGGTGAGCAGTTCTTC,CASNPGQYSGEQFF
TRBJ2-3,NA,TRBV5-8,NA,15,TGTGCCAGCAGCCCGGGAAGACGTGGCACAGATACGCAGTATTTT,CASSPGRRGTDTQYF
TRBJ1-2,NA,TRBV19,TRBD1,14,TGTGCCGCTACCCGGGACAGGGGTACTTATGGCTACACCTTC,CAATRDRGTYGYTF
TRBJ2-1,NA,TRBV4-1,TRBD2,17,TGCGCCAGCAGCCAAGATCTAGGACTAGCGGCAAGCCATGAGCAGTTCTTC,CASSQDLGLAASHEQFF
TRBJ1-2,NA,TRBV5-1,NA,14,TGCGCCAGCAGCTTGGAGGCCGAAAGCTATGGCTACACCTTC,CASSLEAESYGYTF
TRBJ2-7,NA,TRBV10-3,NA,14,TGTGCCAGCGGCGGAGGGCAGGGTTCCTACGAGCAGTACTTC,CASGGGQGSYEQYF
TRBJ2-5,NA,TRBV9,NA,14,TGTGCCAGCAGCGTGGAAGGTACCCAAGAGACCCAGTACTTC,CASSVEGTQETQYF
TRBJ1-1,NA,TRBV11-1,NA,15,TGTGCCAGCAGCTTCGTGGGGGACTTGAACACTGAAGCTTTCTTT,CASSFVGDLNTEAFF
TRBJ1-2,NA,TRBV10-2,TRBD1,14,TGCGCCAGCAGTCGGACAGGGGGCCCCTATGGCTACACCTTC,CASSRTGGPYGYTF
TRBJ2-5,NA,TRBV4-2,TRBD2,17,TGTGCCAGCAGTACTACGACCTCCGGGACTAGCGTAAAGACCCAGTACTTC,CASSTTTSGTSVKTQYF
TRBJ2-3,NA,TRBV19,NA,14,TGTGCCAGTGGGGGAAGCGCGGGGACCGATACGCAGTATTTT,CASGGSAGTDTQYF
TRBJ1-1,once,TRBV30,NA,13,TGTGCCTTCACGCAAACAGGACAGCTTGAAGCTTTCTTT,CAFTQTGQLEAFF
TRBJ2-5,NA,TRBV19,TRBD2,16,TGTGCCAGTAGTATCCGACTAGCGGGGGGGCGATCGACCCAGTACTTC,CASSIRLAGGRSTQYF
TRBJ1-5,once,TRBV9,TRBD1,15,TGTGCCAGCAGCGTAGCAGGGGGTAGCAATCAGCCCCAGCATTTT,CASSVAGGSNQPQHF
TRBJ2-7,NA,TRBV10-3,NA,18,TGTGCCATCAGTGAGTCGATTTTGGGGGCGACAACCCTCTACGAGCAGTACTTC,CAISESILGATTLYEQYF
TRBJ1-5,NA,TRBV12-3/TRBV12-4,NA,13,TGTGCCAGCGGCAGGGGTTGGAATCAGCCCCAGCATTTT,CASGRGWNQPQHF
TRBJ1-2,NA,TRBV6-5,NA,12,TGTGCCACCAGCCAGGCTAACTATGGCTACACCTTC,CATSQANYGYTF
TRBJ1-6,NA,TRBV18,NA,16,TGTGCCAGCTCACCGGCAGGGGTAACGGGTAATTCACCCCTCCACTTT,CASSPAGVTGNSPLHF
TRBJ1-5,once,TRBV6-5,TRBD1,14,TGTGCCAGCAAAGGGGACAGGGGGAGGCAGCCCCAGCATTTT,CASKGDRGRQPQHF
TRBJ1-1,NA,TRBV18,NA,15,TGTGCCAGCTCACCACCCGAGGGTCGCACCACTGAAGCTTTCTTT,CASSPPEGRTTEAFF
TRBJ2-7,NA,TRBV5-1,NA,12,TGCGCCAGCAGCTTGTTAGGACACGAGCAGTACTTC,CASSLLGHEQYF